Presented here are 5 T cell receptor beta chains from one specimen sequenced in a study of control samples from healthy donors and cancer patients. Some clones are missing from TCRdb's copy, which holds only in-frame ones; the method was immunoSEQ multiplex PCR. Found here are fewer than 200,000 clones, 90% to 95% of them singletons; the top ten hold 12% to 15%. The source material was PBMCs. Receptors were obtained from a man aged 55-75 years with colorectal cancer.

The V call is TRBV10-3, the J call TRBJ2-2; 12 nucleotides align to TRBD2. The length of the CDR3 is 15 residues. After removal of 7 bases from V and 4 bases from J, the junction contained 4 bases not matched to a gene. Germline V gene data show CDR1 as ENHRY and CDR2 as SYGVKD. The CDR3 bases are TGTGCCATCACTAGCGGGGGGGCCGGCACCGGGGAGCTGTTTTTT. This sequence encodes CAITSGGAGTGELFF.

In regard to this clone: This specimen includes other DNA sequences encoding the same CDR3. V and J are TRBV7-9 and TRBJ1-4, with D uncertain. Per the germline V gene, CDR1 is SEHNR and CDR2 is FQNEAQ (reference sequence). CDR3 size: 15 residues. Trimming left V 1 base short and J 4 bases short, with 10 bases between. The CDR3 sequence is CASSLGAGSNEKLFF. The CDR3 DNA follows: TGTGCCAGCAGCTTAGGGGCGGGGAGTAATGAAAAACTGTTTTTT.

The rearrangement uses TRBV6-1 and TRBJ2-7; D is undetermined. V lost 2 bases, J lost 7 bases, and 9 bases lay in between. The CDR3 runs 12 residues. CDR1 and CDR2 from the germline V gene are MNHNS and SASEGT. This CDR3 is CASSELSLEQYF. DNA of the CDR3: TGTGCCAGCAGTGAACTAAGCCTGGAGCAGTACTTC.

Written as DNA, the CDR3 is TGTGCCAGCAGCCGAGAGGGGGGTAGGACTGAAGCTTTCTTT. This encodes CASSREGGRTEAFF. This chain links TRBV7-8 with TRBJ1-1, with a possible D match to TRBD1 (6 bases). V lost 5 bases and J 5 bases, leaving 15 bases between the germline ends. Germline V gene lookup returns CDR1 SGHVS and CDR2 FQNEAQ. This CDR3 is 14 amino acids long.

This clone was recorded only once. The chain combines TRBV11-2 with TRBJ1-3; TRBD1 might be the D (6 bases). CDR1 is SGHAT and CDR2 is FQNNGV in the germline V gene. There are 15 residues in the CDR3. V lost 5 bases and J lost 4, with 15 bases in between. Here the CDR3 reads CASSVGGRYGNTIYF. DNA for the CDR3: TGTGCCAGCAGCGTAGGGGGGCGATACGGAAACACCATATATTTT.